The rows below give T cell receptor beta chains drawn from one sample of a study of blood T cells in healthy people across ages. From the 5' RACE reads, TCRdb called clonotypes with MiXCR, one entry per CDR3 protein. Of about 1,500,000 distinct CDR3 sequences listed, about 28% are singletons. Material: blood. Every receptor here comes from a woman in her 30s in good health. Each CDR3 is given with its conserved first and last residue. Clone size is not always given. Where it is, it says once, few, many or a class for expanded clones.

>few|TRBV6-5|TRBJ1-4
CASSREGQTTNEKLFF
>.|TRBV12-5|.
CVSGNRDSQETQYF
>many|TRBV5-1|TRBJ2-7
CASSLGPRVYEQYF
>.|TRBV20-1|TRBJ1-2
CSARGTGHGYTF
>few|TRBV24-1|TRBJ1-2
CATSGRTGIGYTF
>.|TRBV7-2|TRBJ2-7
CAGSRPVPNEQYF
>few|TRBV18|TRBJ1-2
CASSQDRGEGGYTF
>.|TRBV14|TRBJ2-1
CASSQDQGYGFDEQFF
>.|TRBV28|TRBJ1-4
CASSSRQGTGEKLFF
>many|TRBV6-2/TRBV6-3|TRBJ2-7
CASSYSAEQYF
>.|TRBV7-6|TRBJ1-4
CASSAGERLFF
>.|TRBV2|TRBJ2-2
CASSETRAGELFF
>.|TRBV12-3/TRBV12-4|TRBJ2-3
CASSLLSPGVDTQYF
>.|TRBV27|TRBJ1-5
CASSPQGESNQPQHF
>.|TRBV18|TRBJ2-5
CASSPPTTGAETQYF
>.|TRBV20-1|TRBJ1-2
CSARGTEINYGYTF
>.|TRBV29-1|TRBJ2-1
CSVWTSSYEQFF
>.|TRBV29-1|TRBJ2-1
CSVSGVHNEQFF
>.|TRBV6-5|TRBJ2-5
CASSYSWDRAETQYF
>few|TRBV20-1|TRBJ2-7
CSARWGTRYEQYF
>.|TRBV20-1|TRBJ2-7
CSATDRNYEQYF
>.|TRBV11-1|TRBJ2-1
CASRETNGDEQFF
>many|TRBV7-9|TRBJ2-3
CASSLVLAGVDTQYF
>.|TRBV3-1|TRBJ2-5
CASSRERVGTPFEAQYF
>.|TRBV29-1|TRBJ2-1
CSVEPLGGTAYNEQFF
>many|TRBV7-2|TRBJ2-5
CASSWGGRGETQYF
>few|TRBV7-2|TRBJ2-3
CASSSPTIGSTDTQYF
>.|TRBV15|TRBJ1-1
CATRGTGAGRTEAFF
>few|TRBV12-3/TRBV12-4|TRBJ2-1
CASSSSGRSNEQFF
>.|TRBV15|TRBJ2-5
CATSRGGLKETQYF
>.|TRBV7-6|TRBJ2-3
CASSRRQGVLPDTQYF
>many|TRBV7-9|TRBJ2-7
CASSLAASGKNEQYF
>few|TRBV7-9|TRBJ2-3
CASSPPPGRTDTQYF
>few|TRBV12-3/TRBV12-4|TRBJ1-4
CASSFPLGQAREKLFF
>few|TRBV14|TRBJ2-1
CASSPPGHYYNEQFF
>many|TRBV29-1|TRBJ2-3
CSVEPRGSEDTQYF